These 20 T cell receptor beta chains were all obtained from the same sample, sequenced in a study of shared clonotypes between healthy human individuals. Data came from immunoSEQ multiplex PCR; TCRdb stores just in-frame clones and leaves some out. Here the sample spans around 2.5 million clones, approximately 93% being singletons. Sequenced: naive CD4+ T cells from PBMCs. Documented subset: CD45RA+ positively selected. These receptors all stem from a man between 18 and 35 years old in good health. Some clones in this sample may be carry-over from other donors' samples.

The chain joins TRBV4-1 to TRBJ2-7; 9 nucleotides align to TRBD2. Germline values: CDR1 MGHRA, CDR2 YSYEKL. CDR3 length equals 16 residues. J was trimmed by 2 bases and V by 4 bases; bases with no gene match: 9. The CDR3 DNA reads as TGCGCCAGCAGCCCTCCTGTGGCGGGAGGGACCTACGAGCAGTACTTC. Encoded protein: CASSPPVAGGTYEQYF.

This clone showed up just once. The chain recombines TRBV5-1 with TRBJ1-1; weak D call: TRBD1 (5 bases). This CDR3 is 16 amino acids long. V lost 4 bases to trimming and J lost 2 bases, with 18 bases between them. Germline assignment: CDR1 SGHRS and CDR2 YFSETQ. In DNA form, the CDR3 reads TGCGCCAGCAGCCCCTCCGTAGGACAAATCAACACTGAAGCTTTCTTT. It is translated as CASSPSVGQINTEAFF.

This chain uses TRBV28 with TRBJ1-6, with 9 bases lining up with TRBD1. Trimming cost V 6 bases and J 5 bases; bases outside gene matches: 5. Germline V lookup: CDR1 MDHEN, CDR2 SYDVKM. This CDR3 region has 15 residues. The CDR3: CASRDRGQNNSPLHF. CDR3 bases: TGTGCCAGCAGGGACAGGGGACAGAATAATTCACCCCTCCACTTT.

Concerning this clone itself: Other DNA sequences in the same sample also yield this CDR3. The chain joins TRBV4-2 to TRBJ2-7; 9 bases map to TRBD1. V lost 4 bases and J lost 1; bases outside the gene matches: 2. This CDR3 contains 14 residues. Germline V CDR1 and CDR2: LGHNA, YNFKEQ. CDR3 loop: CASSPGTGSYEQYF. CDR3 DNA sequence: TGTGCCAGCAGCCCGGGGACAGGGTCCTACGAGCAGTACTTC.

The chain joins TRBV28 to TRBJ2-5; 9 nucleotides line up with TRBD1. The trim removed 5 bases at V and 5 bases at J, leaving 3 bases unmatched. This CDR3 has 13 residues. Germline-derived CDR1 and CDR2 are MDHEN and SYDVKM. Here the CDR3 DNA reads TGTGCCAGCAGTACAGGGGGCCTTGAGACCCAGTACTTC. As protein: CASSTGGLETQYF.

This chain links TRBV7-9 with TRBJ2-1; D is unclear. Germline CDR1 reads SEHNR; CDR2 reads FQNEAQ (reference sequence). The V gene lost 4 bases and the J gene lost 5 bases, with 9 bases spanning the gap. This CDR3 is 13 amino acids long. The DNA for the CDR3 is TGTGCCAGCAGCTCCCGGGCTAACAATGAGCAGTTCTTC. Protein: CASSSRANNEQFF.

The V and J genes are TRBV6-1 and TRBJ1-2; D gene uncertain. The CDR3 totals 13 residues. Germline-derived CDR1 and CDR2 are MNHNS and SASEGT. Trimming cost V 1 base and J 4 bases, with 7 bases left between them. Here the CDR3 reads CASSEDLGYGYTF. The CDR3 nucleotides read TGTGCCAGCAGTGAAGACTTGGGCTATGGCTACACCTTC.

With regard to this clone: The junction shows a germline mismatch at one end, possibly a read error. The rearrangement uses TRBV11-2 and TRBJ2-3; D may correspond to TRBD1 or TRBD2 (5 bases each). The CDR3 runs 10 residues. CDR1 and CDR2 from the germline V gene are SGHAT and FQNNGV. As DNA, the CDR3 is TGTGCCAGCAGCGGACCGGGACGGAGTTTT. This codes for CASSGPGRSF.

To note about this clone: Other DNA sequences from this sample encode an identical CDR3 as well. The V gene is TRBV6-5, the J gene TRBJ1-2; D unresolved. This CDR3 contains 13 residues. Trimming left V 2 bases short and J 1 base short, with 5 bases between. Germline CDR1 reads MNHEY; CDR2 reads SVGAGI. The DNA of the CDR3 is TGTGCCAGCAGTTACAGGAGTAACTATGGCTACACCTTC. Translation: CASSYRSNYGYTF.

This chain joins TRBV5-1 and TRBJ2-1; perhaps TRBD2 as D (5 bases). The CDR3 length is 14 residues. The V end lost 4 bases, the J end lost 9 bases, and 17 bases lay between the germline ends. The germline V gene encodes CDR1 SGHRS and CDR2 YFSETQ. Written as DNA, the CDR3 is TGCGCCAGCAGCCCAGCGGTCAGACGGGGTGAGCAGTTCTTC. Translation gives CASSPAVRRGEQFF. Looking up the rest from reference TRBV5-1 and TRBJ2-1 gives the full variable domain: KAGVTQTPRYLIKTRGQQVTLSCSPISGHRSVSWYQQTPGQGLQFLFEYFSETQRNKGNFPGRFSGRQFSNSRSEMNVSTLELGDSALYLCASSPAVRRGEQFFGPGTRLTVL.

This clone came up once. The chain combines TRBV19 with TRBJ2-1; 9 nucleotides align to TRBD2. Germline CDR1 reads LNHDA; CDR2 reads SQIVND (reference sequence). The CDR3 is 17 residues long. The ends lost 3 bases at V and 9 bases at J; junction bases unmatched: 15. CDR3 in amino acids: CASSIWLAGPPLGEQFF. For the CDR3, the DNA is TGTGCCAGTAGTATTTGGCTAGCGGGACCCCCTCTAGGTGAGCAGTTCTTC.

This chain links TRBV27 with TRBJ2-7; no clear D. The V gene lost 2 bases and the J gene lost 2 bases, with 7 bases spanning the gap. The CDR3 consists of 13 residues. Germline-derived CDR1 and CDR2 are MNHEY and SMNVEV (reference sequence). CDR3 amino acids: CASSLRAAYEQYF. The CDR3 bases are TGTGCCAGCAGTTTAAGGGCCGCCTACGAGCAGTACTTC.

V and J are TRBV9 and TRBJ2-1; TRBD2 matches at 13 bases. Looked up from germline, CDR1 is SGDLS and CDR2 is YYNGEE. The CDR3 length is 18 residues. The J segment lost 2 bases and the V segment lost 6 bases, leaving 11 bases of the junction unmatched. The CDR3 loop is CASTSGLAGKPPYNEQFF. CDR3 coding DNA: TGTGCCAGCACCTCGGGACTAGCGGGAAAACCCCCCTACAATGAGCAGTTCTTC.

The chain is built from TRBV10-1 and TRBJ2-2, with TRBD2 matching 7 bases. Trimming removed 5 bases from V and 6 bases from J; junction bases left unmatched: 9. The CDR3 length is 15 residues. Germline CDR1 reads WNHNN; CDR2 reads SYGVQD (reference sequence). The CDR3 here is CASSPSGLKAGELFF. Written as DNA, the CDR3 is TGCGCCAGCAGTCCTAGCGGACTAAAGGCCGGGGAGCTGTTTTTT.

V gene TRBV9 combines with J gene TRBJ1-4; D is undetermined. The CDR3 is made up of 18 amino acids. V was shortened by 0 bases and J by 0 bases, with 15 bases between the two germline ends. Germline V CDR1 and CDR2: SGDLS, YYNGEE. Written as DNA, the CDR3 is TGTGCCAGCAGCGTAGGGGCAGCGACTATGGCAACTAATGAAAAACTGTTTTTT. This sequence encodes CASSVGAATMATNEKLFF.

About this clone itself: One end of the junction varies from germline; a read error may be responsible. The gene calls are TRBV30 and TRBJ2-7, with D perhaps given as TRBD1 or TRBD2 (6 bases each). From germline, CDR1 is GTSNPN and CDR2 SVGIG (reference sequence). This CDR3 has 12 residues. The DNA for the CDR3 is TGTGCCTGGAGTGTCGGGGGCAACGGCAGGAACTTC. Translating it yields CAWSVGGNGRNF.

CDR3 amino acids: CATNVGGRAYNEQFF. Here the CDR3 DNA reads TGTGCCACCAATGTGGGAGGGCGGGCCTACAATGAGCAGTTCTTC. The chain carries TRBV19 and TRBJ2-1; 7 bases line up with TRBD2. Per the germline V gene, CDR1 is LNHDA and CDR2 is SQIVND (reference sequence). V lost 10 bases, J lost 2 bases, and 11 bases stayed unmatched. The CDR3 extends over 15 amino acids. Full variable domain (outside the CDR3, taken from reference TRBV19 and TRBJ2-1): DGGITQSPKYLFRKEGQNVTLSCEQNLNHDAMYWYRQDPGQGLRLIYYSQIVNDFQKGDIAEGYSVSREKKESFPLTVTSAQKNPTAFYLCATNVGGRAYNEQFFGPGTRLTVL.

The chain combines TRBV6-1 with TRBJ1-2, with 7 positions matching TRBD1. The CDR3 covers 13 residues. Germline values: CDR1 MNHNS, CDR2 SASEGT. V lost 6 bases, J lost 8 bases, and 9 bases stayed unmatched. CDR3 in amino acids: CASRIGQVRGYTF. The CDR3 nucleotides are TGTGCCAGCAGGATCGGACAGGTTCGCGGCTACACCTTC.

The rearrangement links TRBV7-9 to TRBJ2-1, with D maybe TRBD2 (6 bases). V lost 3 bases and J 6 bases, leaving 21 bases between the germline ends. The CDR3 has 17 residues. The germline gives CDR1 SEHNR, CDR2 FQNEAQ (reference sequence). In DNA, the CDR3 is TGTGCCAGCAGCTTCATTTCGGGCCGGGAGAAAGCCAATGAGCAGTTCTTC. This encodes CASSFISGREKANEQFF.

The chain couples TRBV28 to TRBJ1-4; no firm D call. Germline values: CDR1 MDHEN, CDR2 SYDVKM. Trimming shortened V by 3 bases and J by 7 bases, and 12 bases separated the two germline ends. This CDR3 is 14 amino acids long. The CDR3 nucleotides read TGTGCCAGCAGTTTGTGGCAGTCTATTGAAAAACTGTTTTTT. This sequence encodes CASSLWQSIEKLFF.